Detailed here is one T cell receptor beta chain. Its antigen is undetermined. These data come from a study of T cell repertoires in cytomegalovirus infection. Background on the study: Carrying CMV and the relevant HLA type showed in public TCR beta signatures.

MiXCR was run by TCRdb on the reads, yielding one entry per CDR3 protein. The profile covers 310,000 or so distinct CDR3 sequences, with 9.6% appearing a single time and approximately 2.4% taken by the ten largest. Study-level points and caveats: Across the ex vivo response, the dominant clonotypes were HLA-C-restricted CMV-specific TCR beta clonotypes.

The TCR sequence derives from a human donor in good health (CMV status not recorded). Some clones in this sample may be carry-over from other donors' samples. Sequencing was performed on PBMCs.

The CDR3, as DNA: TGTGCCAGCAGCGAGGATGGCTACACCTTC. Protein: CASSEDGYTF. The rearrangement joins TRBV5-4 to TRBJ1-2; D gene ambiguous. The CDR3 has 10 amino acids. Germline V gene sequence: CDR1 SGHNT, CDR2 YYREEE (reference sequence). Trimming took off 4 bases at V and 6 bases at J, with 4 bases between the two ends.